This TCR beta chain was found in a study of cytomegalovirus exposure and HLA in healthy donors. Study observations and caveats: The authors considered a cluster of highly shared sequence variants likely to be a sequencing artifact.

PCR was performed using 60 Vbeta and 13 Jbeta primers. The repertoire was sequenced with immunoSEQ multiplex PCR; TCRdb's copy has only in-frame clones and lacks some. The sample has 95,000 to 100,000 clones, roughly three quarters seen once. Of note for this clone: Its antigen remains unidentified.

Trimming cost V 1 base and J 1 base, with 16 bases left between them. The CDR3 spans 17 residues. The germline CDR1 and CDR2 sequences are SGHRS and YFSETQ. The sequence came from a female donor in good health and CMV-seronegative. Sequences were obtained from PBMCs. This chain connects TRBV5-1 to TRBJ2-3, with D possibly being TRBD2 (5 bases). The CDR3 bases are TGCGCCAGCAGCTTGCTGGCGGGCTCCTCTGGCACAGATACGCAGTATTTT. The encoded protein is CASSLLAGSSGTDTQYF.